In its sample, the clone carrying this T cell receptor (beta chain) was seen a few times. Its antigen remains unidentified. TCRdb independently ran MiXCR on the 5' RACE reads; one entry per CDR3 protein. The sample consists of 350,000 to 450,000 distinct CDR3 sequences, 20% to 25% of them appearing once. This entry comes from a study of CD8 T cells in ankylosing spondylitis. General study findings and limits: Disease-linked clones proved CD8+ and comparatively uncommon in peripheral blood. Disease-linked clones were reportedly significantly enriched in matched ankylosing spondylitis synovial fluid.

The CDR3 is 14 residues long. V dropped 4 bases and J dropped 5 bases, with 15 bases sitting between them. Germline V gene sequence: CDR1 SGHDT, CDR2 YYEEEE. The sequenced sample was blood, either unsorted or a sorted T cell fraction (not recorded which). The receptor's source is a male donor with ankylosing spondylitis or in good health (not recorded which). The chain is built from TRBV5-6 and TRBJ1-2; D gene uncertain. This CDR3 is CASSPQAGIYGYTF. The CDR3 nucleotides are TGTGCCAGCAGCCCCCAGGCGGGGATTTATGGCTACACCTTC.